This T cell receptor beta chain is from a study of regulatory T cells in long-lasting Graves disease. Noted time point: persistent/refractory GD, antithyroid drugs over 5 years with positive TRAb. The TCR library was made from RNA extracted from PBMCs. There are a few counts of this clonotype. V lost 5 bases, J lost 0 bases, and 20 bases lay in between. Germline V gene lookup returns CDR1 MNHEY and CDR2 SMNVEV (reference sequence). The CDR3 spans 18 residues. Assembly of TCR beta libraries relied on iRepertoire HTBI primers together with Arm-PCR of CDR3 regions. TCRdb re-called the multiplex PCR reads through MiXCR, storing one row per CDR3 protein. The sample lists 400,000 to 500,000 distinct CDR3 sequences; 21% were seen once.

Material: peripheral blood mononuclear cells (PBMCs), obtained when the disease was refractory, from a patient treated with antithyroid drugs. The TCR comes from a female donor with Graves disease. This chain joins TRBV27 and TRBJ1-5; TRBD1 is a possible D gene (6 bases). The CDR3 nucleotides are TGTGCCAGCAGTCCCCGGAGGGGGACCGACTTTAGCAATCAGCCCCAGCATTTT. It encodes CASSPRRGTDFSNQPQHF.